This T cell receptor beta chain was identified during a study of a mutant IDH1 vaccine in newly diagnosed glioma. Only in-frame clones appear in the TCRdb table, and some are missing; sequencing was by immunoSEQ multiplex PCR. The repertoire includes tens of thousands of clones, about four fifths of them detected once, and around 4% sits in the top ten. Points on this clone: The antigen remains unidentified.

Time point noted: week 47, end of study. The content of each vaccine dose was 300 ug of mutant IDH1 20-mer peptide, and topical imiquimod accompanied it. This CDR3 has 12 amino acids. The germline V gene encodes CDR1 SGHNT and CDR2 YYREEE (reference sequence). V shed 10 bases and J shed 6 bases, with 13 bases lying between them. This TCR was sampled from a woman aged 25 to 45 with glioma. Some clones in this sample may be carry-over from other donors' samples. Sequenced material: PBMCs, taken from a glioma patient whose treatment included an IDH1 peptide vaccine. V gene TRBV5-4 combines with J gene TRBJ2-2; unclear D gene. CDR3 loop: CAGHEDPGELFF. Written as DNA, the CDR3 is TGTGCCGGCCATGAGGACCCCGGGGAGCTGTTTTTT.